This T cell receptor (beta chain) came from a study of metastatic and nonmetastatic thyroid tumors. Study details: Repertoires of blood and of tissue (tumor or nodule) from malignant and benign thyroid patients were compared.

Germline assignment: CDR1 SNHLY and CDR2 FYNNEI. There are 12 residues in the CDR3. V lost 9 bases and J 3 bases, leaving 12 bases between the germline ends. TCRdb re-analyzed the PCR reads through MiXCR. The table has around 14,000 clones, 25% to 30% seen once. Patients underwent thyroid surgery, and none had received any treatment before it. As to this clone: Its antigen is not identified.

Regarding the study as a whole: Within blood and tumor, benign nodules reportedly had significantly lower TCR beta diversity than malignant thyroid tumors did.

Material for sequencing was tumor tissue. The chain couples TRBV2 to TRBJ2-7; possible D gene TRBD2, 5 bases. The TCR sequence derives from a female donor with papillary thyroid cancer or a benign thyroid nodule (not recorded which). Some clones in this sample may be carry-over from other donors' samples. Here the CDR3 DNA reads TGTGCCAGTTCGTCGGGGTACTACGAGCAGTACTTC. This gives the protein CASSSGYYEQYF.